The T cell receptor (beta chain) described here comes from a study of cytomegalovirus exposure and HLA in healthy donors (dated by TCRdb to 2016 to 2017). Regarding the study in general: An earlier analysis of approximately 640 of the donors reported approximately 270 Gb of sequence data and around 110 million unique TCR beta sequences from 150 million to 200 million T cells. An early release covering about 600 HLA-typed donors comprised around 300 gigabases of sequencing data and tens of millions of unique TCR sequences. Of the approximately 400 genotyped donors, 65% to 90% were placed in the genetic ancestry cluster associated with self-reported Caucasian donors. The study aimed to test whether signatures of past pathogen exposure could be identified by cataloging public T cell receptors. Using immunosequencing, the study profiled T cell repertoires from around 680 subjects and related those repertoires to cytomegalovirus serostatus. Along with the approximately 700-subject first cohort, a separate validation cohort of roughly 110 different subjects was used. To predict cytomegalovirus infection status, the study combined high-throughput TCR immunosequencing, statistical association of individual TCRs with disease status, and machine learning. A later analysis re-examined previously published TCR beta repertoires from over 500 donors and added high-resolution HLA genotyping to investigate patterns of TCR occurrence. Rather than drawing on any new phenotypic data, the later analysis identified candidate immune exposures from TCR beta sequences and the way those sequences occurred across donors. An earlier analysis of some 600 of the donors applied high-throughput TCR beta sequencing to assess whether each TCR beta V gene segment acted as functional or pseudogenic. Donor age, sex, ethnicity and CMV serostatus were compiled alongside the repertoire data. Genome-wide SNP genotypes for about 60% of the roughly 670 donors were used in a later genetic analysis, which treated that subset as a discovery cohort. All discovery cohort repertoires had been generated using a single sequencing platform. Class I and class II HLA loci were covered by the typing at four-digit resolution. The number of donors typed differed by locus, with about 629-640 for A, B, C, DRB1 and DQB1, more than 500 for DQA1, nearly 610 for DPA1, and around 430 for DPB1. Roughly five DR-DQ haplotypes were handled as single units for association and clustering because linkage in the cohort was strong. Among around 400 genotyped donors of the cohort, an average of approximately 240,000 unique TCR beta nucleotide sequences was sequenced per donor, of which approximately 19% were non-productive. General findings and caveats noted by the study authors: A cluster of highly shared sequence variants was judged likely to represent a technical artifact of the sequencing pipeline. Several of the top co-occurrence clusters appeared to be linked to parvovirus B19, influenza, CMV and Epstein-Barr virus, according to a later analysis. Most CMV-associated TCR beta chains appeared to be HLA-restricted in a later analysis, and the HLA associations seemed to be driven largely by CMV exposure. Three of the identified cytomegalovirus-associated TCR beta chains were confirmed in vitro to be specific for cytomegalovirus antigens. In an earlier analysis of around 600 of the donors, most TCR beta V segments appeared in productive rearrangements about 87% or about 30% of the time, broadly matching IMGT annotations. It was suggested by the authors that the approach could potentially be generalized to other disease states and immunological phenotypes. HLA typing was unavailable for some donors at each locus, so association tests used only the typed subset. A further reported finding was that TCR beta sequences accurately predicted the HLA-A and HLA-B alleles for most subjects in the first cohort. Fewer than 20 rarely observed V segments, including chromosome 9 orphons, were excluded from the earlier analysis of several hundred of the donors because counts were too low. The study gave a list of 150 to 200 TCR beta chains associated with cytomegalovirus. V-gene and J-gene trimming of TCR beta chains was associated with a missense DCLRE1C variant in a later genetic analysis, and the association was replicated in an independent cohort. In a later analysis, HLA-associated TCR beta chains were found to be more clonally expanded and to have lower generation probabilities than equally common non-associated chains. Assigning TCR associations to individual alleles was difficult when HLA alleles, especially DR and DQ, strongly co-occurred. In a later analysis, 16,951 TCR beta sequences were associated with specific HLA alleles at a false discovery rate of 0.05. Some IMGT-functional V segments, including TRBV6-2 and TRBV6-3, could not be told apart with the 87-base-pair reads, so those segments were excluded. CMV serostatus was the only immune exposure information available for the cohort. Linkage disequilibrium might explain the correlated functional status among segregating V segments, but an unknown experimental factor could not be ruled out. In this cohort, only TCR beta chains were sequenced, and detectable features were limited by the absence of alpha or paired-chain data. Across donors, most TCR sequences were observed very rarely, whereas some public TCRs were present in many individuals. A later genetic analysis reported fewer N-insertions in productive TCRs among donors in an Asian-associated ancestry cluster than the roughly 700-donor mean. Sequencing depth was assumed to be roughly uniform across donors in the presence/absence analyses, though that assumption may not hold. According to a later analysis, TCR association rates differed among HLA loci, with DRB1 alleles showing the most associated TCRs and HLA-C alleles showing the fewest. Cytomegalovirus status was reported to be diagnosed by the classifier with high specificity and sensitivity in both the original and validation cohorts.

CDR1 and CDR2 are drawn from the germline V gene: MNHNS, SASEGT. From its cysteine to its phenylalanine, the CDR3 spans 14 amino acids. The CDR3 DNA has 42 bases and is translated from base 1. The germline V and J ends show losses of 7 bases and 8 bases respectively, and no gene match explains 10 bases of the junction. The library was generated by the immunoSEQ multiplex PCR assay. For the multiplex PCR, a mixture combining 60 forward primers for TCR Vbeta segments and 13 reverse primers for TCR Jbeta segments was used. The CDR3 region of rearranged TCR beta genes was amplified from genomic DNA by a multiplex PCR assay. The Illumina HiSeq System was used to sequence the amplified TCR beta libraries as 87-base-pair reads. The source study handled its data this way. A later analysis counted some 80 million unique TCR beta chains across the 550 to 700 repertoires, and around 12 million of these chains were shared by at least two donors. A nearest-neighbor algorithm error-corrected the raw reads and collapsed the reads into unique sequences, merging closely related sequences to remove PCR and sequencing errors. CDR3 sequences were aligned to IMGT reference sequences to assign V, D and J gene segments. For a sequence to be retained, at least a six-nucleotide match to both a V gene segment and a J gene segment was required. A rearrangement was called productive if the CDR3 had no stop codons and remained in frame with V and J, and every other rearrangement was called non-productive. Following IMGT convention, CDR3 was defined as the stretch from the second conserved V-encoded cysteine up to the conserved J-encoded phenylalanine. Sequences without an unambiguous match to a single V gene segment were excluded from the earlier analysis of 587 of the donors. In an earlier analysis of about 590 of the donors, a V segment was called functional when productive rearrangements were above 56.7%, and segregating when the standard deviation between donors exceeded 5%. A statistical classification framework was built for diagnosing cytomegalovirus status from the catalog of TCR beta chain sequences. In a later analysis, V and J genes were assigned by comparing TCR nucleotide sequences against IMGT/GENE-DB human TR gene sequences. The TCRdist pipeline was used in a later analysis to assign CDR3 sequences and most-parsimonious VDJ recombination scenarios. In a later analysis, each TCR beta chain was defined by its CDR3 amino acid sequence together with its V-gene family, and reads without a unique V-gene family were excluded. A later analysis removed 592 highly shared, low-generation-probability nucleotide sequences to deal with suspected cross-contamination and a sequencing artifact. For each public chain, a later analysis derived a clonal expansion index from normalized ranks of inferred template counts within each repertoire. In a later analysis, generation probabilities were computed with a VDJ recombination model fitted to out-of-frame rearrangements, and the resulting probabilities were checked against IGoR. Hypergeometric tests were used in a later analysis to score TCR-TCR, TCR-HLA and TCR-CMV co-occurrence, with a repertoire-size bias correction applied to the TCR pairs. A later analysis estimated false discovery rates by permuting HLA or CMV assignments 20 times. A later analysis grouped co-occurring TCRs with DBSCAN, adding TCRdist sequence similarity when clustering within HLA-allele-positive subsets. Co-occurrence clustering excluded repertoires with fewer than 30,000 or more than 120,000 public chains, plus five with anomalous nucleotide sharing. Imported from immuneACCESS, the table was reduced by TCRdb to in-frame sequences with V and J called. These copies leave out some clones; in studies compared against another copy, an unresolved V gene accounts for under half, and the cause of the remainder is not known. That table gives V, J and clone size, and the DNA gave D and trimming. For this sample there are about 130,000 clones; around 82% appear just once. The top ten clones comprise roughly 1.2% of the sample.

The cohort consisted of 600 to 750 healthy bone marrow donors. Cohort members were all nominally healthy when sampled, although unrecorded immune exposures were likely present. The donor tested CMV seronegative and was one of the 352 seronegative cohort members. A peripheral blood sample was collected from each donor, and TCR beta sequencing was performed on peripheral blood mononuclear cells. The Qiagen DNeasy Blood Extraction Kit was used to extract genomic DNA from the blood cell samples. This clone was detected only a few times. This receptor's antigen is unknown. No much larger clone exists at a distance of one base, and base qualities are not known.

The receptor was derived from a man over 45 in good health and CMV-seronegative. The rearranged segments are TRBV6-1 and TRBJ2-1, and TRBD1 aligns with 8 junction nucleotides. The material sequenced was PBMCs. The sequence in DNA is TGTGCCAGCACCACACGTGGACAGGGCCATGAGCAGTTCTTC. Translation gives CASTTRGQGHEQFF.